A selection of T cell receptor beta chains follows, all from one sample in a study of T-cell memory formation after mild COVID-19. MiXCR, applied by TCRdb to the 5' RACE reads, yields one record per CDR3 protein. The table lists about 470,000 distinct CDR3 sequences, over 15% of them singletons, with around an eighth in the top ten. The sample consisted of PBMCs or a T cell subset sorted from them (not recorded which). These receptors originate from an adult woman who had mild COVID-19 (a few samples of this study predate the infection). Cell type and time point are not known. Both conserved end residues are part of each CDR3. Each record gives: D gene, V gene, CDR3 protein. A D gene is named only where the DNA matches it firmly.

TRBD1,TRBV7-9,CASSSTYDRGYEQYF
TRBD1,TRBV12-3/TRBV12-4,CASSPQGISNQPQHF
TRBD2,TRBV7-6,CASSLRLAGMDNEQFF
-,TRBV3-1,CASSRFNYGYTF
-,TRBV19,CASSIVGFDSSEQFF
-,TRBV6-5,CASSGLSRSTGELFF
TRBD1,TRBV11-2,CASSWHRGTTEAFF
TRBD1,TRBV12-3/TRBV12-4,CASSEGQGNSPLHF
-,TRBV6-6,CASSYNNEQFF
-,TRBV7-9,CASSFGGATNEKLFF
-,TRBV6-1,CASIRGGPFVGNSPLHF
-,TRBV15,CATSRVGSANQPQHF
-,TRBV7-6,CASRAQGFSYNEQFF
-,TRBV12-3/TRBV12-4,CASSLNSGRGTQPQHF
-,TRBV3-1,CASSQVTGQAEQYF
-,TRBV19,CASSIRENTEAFF
TRBD1,TRBV7-2,CASSLESGGLLSSTDTQYF
-,TRBV4-1,CASSQVPTGGTEAFF
-,TRBV12-3/TRBV12-4,CASSLQTNTEAFF
TRBD1,TRBV9,CASSVEGQRSYEQYF
TRBD1,TRBV7-2,CASSLTGSYQETQYF
TRBD1,TRBV9,CASSARGQVGYTEAFF
-,TRBV25-1,CASEGYNEQFF
TRBD1,TRBV3-1,CASSRDRYNEQFF
-,TRBV7-3,CASSLTGVTDTQYF
-,TRBV4-3,CASSQGVGGVSGNTIYF
-,TRBV10-3,CAISESTLDEKLFF
TRBD1,TRBV10-3,CATTGRQGGGKTEAFF
-,TRBV6-6,CASSYGRGYEQYF
TRBD2,TRBV11-2,CASSSGTSGRPADTQYF
TRBD1,TRBV4-3,CASSQQPGQGYEQYF
-,TRBV5-1,CASSFVGGDGNTIYF
TRBD1,TRBV29-1,CSVGQGESYEQYF
-,TRBV7-9,CASSLRGAYHEQYF
TRBD2,TRBV9,CASRREATYNEQFF
-,TRBV12-3/TRBV12-4,CASSFRRAGNTIYF
-,TRBV3-1,CASSPTLQELNTEAFF
-,TRBV6-5,CASSYTGGAFYNEQFF
TRBD1,TRBV7-2,CASSLRQGRRDTQYF
TRBD2,TRBV20-1,CSARGGSLGNEQFF
TRBD2,TRBV12-3/TRBV12-4,CASGGVLNTQYF
-,TRBV24-1,CATSDFSDSHTGELFF
TRBD1,TRBV7-9,CASSLPRTGGYQETQYF
TRBD1,TRBV12-3/TRBV12-4,CASSPQTGGTEAFF